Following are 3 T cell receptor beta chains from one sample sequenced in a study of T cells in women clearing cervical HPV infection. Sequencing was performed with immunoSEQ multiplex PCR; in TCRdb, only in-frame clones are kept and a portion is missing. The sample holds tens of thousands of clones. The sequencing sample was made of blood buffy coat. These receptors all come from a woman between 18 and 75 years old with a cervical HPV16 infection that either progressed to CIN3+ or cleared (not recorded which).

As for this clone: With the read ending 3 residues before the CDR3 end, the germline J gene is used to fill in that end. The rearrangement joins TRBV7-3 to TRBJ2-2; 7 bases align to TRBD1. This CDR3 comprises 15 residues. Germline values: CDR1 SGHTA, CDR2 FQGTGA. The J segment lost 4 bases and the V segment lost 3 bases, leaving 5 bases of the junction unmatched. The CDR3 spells CASSFRDSLTGELFF. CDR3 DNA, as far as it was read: TGTGCCAGCAGCTTCCGGGACAGTCTCACCGGGGAG.

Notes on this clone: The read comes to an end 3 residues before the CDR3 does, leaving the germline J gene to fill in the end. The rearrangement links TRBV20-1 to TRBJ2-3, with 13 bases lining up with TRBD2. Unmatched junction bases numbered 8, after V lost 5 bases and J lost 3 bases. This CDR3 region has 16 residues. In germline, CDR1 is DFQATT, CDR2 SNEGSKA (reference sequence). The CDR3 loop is CSAYPGLAGLTDTQYF. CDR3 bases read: TGCAGTGCTTATCCGGGACTAGCGGGATTAACAGATACG.

The chain's CDR3 is CASSLNRDTGNEQFF. CDR3 DNA, as far as it was read: TGTGCCAGCAGCCTAAATAGGGACACCGGGAATGAG. The chain carries TRBV7-2 and TRBJ2-1; a possible D gene is TRBD1 (6 bases). From the germline J gene comes the end of the CDR3, since the read stops 3 residues before it. The germline CDR1 and CDR2 sequences are SGHTA and FQGNSA. The CDR3 is 15 amino acids. Trimming removed 5 bases from V and 7 bases from J, with 18 bases in between.